The 9 T cell receptor beta chains reported below all come from one sample, sequenced in a study of T cells in Graves' hyperthyroidism and ophthalmopathy. The source material, RNA transcripts, was used to amplify TCR beta CDR3 regions. First-round RT-PCR targeting the TCR CDR3 was performed with the HTBI primer set. TCRdb reanalysed the multiplex PCR reads using MiXCR and keeps one entry per CDR3 protein. The sample lists about 360,000 distinct CDR3 sequences, approximately 15% occurring once. Sequencing input: blood. These receptors all stem from a man aged 25-40 years with Graves' hyperthyroidism that later progressed to Graves' ophthalmopathy.

This clonotype was recorded at least ten times. The rearrangement links TRBV2 to TRBJ2-3; tentatively, D is TRBD1 (6 bases). The length of the CDR3 is 14 residues. Germline CDR1 is SNHLY and CDR2 is FYNNEI. V lost 4 bases to trimming and J lost 0 bases, with 8 bases between them. CDR3 residues: CASSAGDSTDTQYF. The CDR3 DNA follows: TGTGCCAGCAGTGCAGGGGATAGCACAGATACGCAGTATTTT. The whole variable domain, remainder taken from reference TRBV2 and TRBJ2-3, is EPEVTQTPSHQVTQMGQEVILRCVPISNHLYFYWYRQILGQKVEFLVSFYNNEISEKSEIFDDQFSVERPDGSNFTLKIRSTKLEDSAMYFCASSAGDSTDTQYFGPGTRLTVL.

This clonotype was observed at least ten times. The rearrangement uses TRBV6-2 or TRBV6-3 and TRBJ1-2, with 7 bases that match TRBD1. V dropped 7 bases and J dropped 8; count of bases not matched to a gene: 7. From germline, CDR1 is MNHEY and CDR2 SVGEGT. This CDR3 region has 12 residues. CDR3 region: CASTAAGGGYTF. The CDR3 DNA follows: TGTGCCAGCACGGCGGCAGGGGGAGGCTACACCTTC.

The table lists this clonotype with a few counts. The rearrangement uses TRBV5-4 and TRBJ2-2; D uncertain. V shed 1 base and J shed 2 bases, with 6 bases lying between them. CDR1 SGHNT and CDR2 YYREEE come from the germline V gene (reference sequence). The CDR3 is 14 residues long. This chain's CDR3 is CASSLYKNTGELFF. CDR3 sequence (DNA): TGTGCCAGCAGCTTGTACAAAAACACCGGGGAGCTGTTTTTT.

This clonotype is termed medium-sized. The chain uses TRBV11-2 and TRBJ1-6, with D unresolved. The germline V gene has CDR1 SGHAT and CDR2 FQNNGV. CDR3 size: 17 residues. Trimming removed 3 bases from V and 0 bases from J, with 12 bases in between. CDR3 DNA: TGTGCCAGCAGCTTTTCCCCCCCCAGCTCCTATAATTCACCCCTCCACTTT. This codes for CASSFSPPSSYNSPLHF. The full variable domain, with the rest looked up from reference TRBV11-2 and TRBJ1-6, is EAGVAQSPRYKIIEKRQSVAFWCNPISGHATLYWYQQILGQGPKLLIQFQNNGVVDDSQLPKDRFSAERLKGVDSTLKIQPAKLEDSAVYLCASSFSPPSSYNSPLHFGNGTRLTVT.

This clonotype was detected only once. The chain has TRBV12-3 or TRBV12-4 and TRBJ2-7; the D gene is possibly TRBD1 (5 bases). Trimming stripped 2 bases from V and 4 bases from J, with 12 bases between. This CDR3 is built from 14 residues. In DNA, the CDR3 is TGTGCCAGCAGTTTATTAGGGGTGGTTTACGAGCAGTACTTC. Encoded protein: CASSLLGVVYEQYF.

In its sample, this clonotype was seen many times. The chain combines TRBV7-8 with TRBJ2-3; TRBD2 is a possible D gene (6 bases). The CDR3 loop spans 16 amino acids. V gave up 0 bases and J gave up 2 bases, with 12 bases separating them. Looked up from germline, CDR1 is SGHVS and CDR2 is FQNEAQ. The CDR3 sequence is CASSLAGRGITDTQYF. The CDR3 DNA reads TGTGCCAGCAGCTTAGCTGGGCGGGGAATCACAGATACGCAGTATTTT.

This clonotype was seen ten or more times. This chain links TRBV4-1 with TRBJ1-1; TRBD1 might be the D (5 bases). The germline gives CDR1 MGHRA, CDR2 YSYEKL. Trimming shortened V by 4 bases and J by 1 base, and 10 bases separated the two germline ends. The CDR3 spans 14 residues. CDR3 region: CASSRLTENTEAFF. The CDR3 bases are TGCGCCAGCAGCCGATTGACAGAGAACACTGAAGCTTTCTTT.

V and J are TRBV30 and TRBJ1-2, with 7 bases fitting TRBD1. This CDR3 comprises 15 residues. Trimming removed 2 bases from V and 4 bases from J; junction bases left unmatched: 10. CDR1 is GTSNPN, CDR2 SVGIG, per germline (reference sequence). CDR3: CAWSTRDSSSYGYTF. In DNA, the CDR3 is TGTGCCTGGAGTACCCGGGACAGCTCAAGCTATGGCTACACCTTC.

This clonotype has at least ten counts. This chain links TRBV11-2 with TRBJ2-4; 7 nucleotides agree with TRBD1. This CDR3 is built from 16 residues. J was trimmed by 6 bases and V by 6 bases; bases with no gene match: 14. Germline V CDR1 and CDR2: SGHAT, FQNNGV. The CDR3, as DNA: TGTGCCAGCAGGGGTAACAGGGGCCCAGGGGGAAACATTCAGTACTTC. This gives the protein CASRGNRGPGGNIQYF.